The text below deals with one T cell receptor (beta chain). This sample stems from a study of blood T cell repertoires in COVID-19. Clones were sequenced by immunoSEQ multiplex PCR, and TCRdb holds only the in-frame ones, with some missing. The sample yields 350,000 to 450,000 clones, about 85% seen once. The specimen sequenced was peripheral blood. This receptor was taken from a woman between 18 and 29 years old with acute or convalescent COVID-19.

The CDR3 loop is CAWTGKLNQPQHF. The CDR3 nucleotides read TGTGCCTGGACCGGGAAACTAAATCAGCCCCAGCATTTT. The J gene is TRBJ1-5, the V gene TRBV30; D not certain. Germline V gives CDR1 GTSNPN, CDR2 SVGIG (reference sequence). The CDR3 has 13 amino acids. V lost 4 bases to trimming and J lost 4 bases, with 11 bases between them.